The next 29 T cell receptor beta chains were all read from a single sample in a study of Ad26.COV2.S vaccination and SARS-CoV-2 variants. TCRdb keeps only in-frame clones here, not all; method: immunoSEQ multiplex PCR. The sample shows roughly 320,000 clones, more than 70% of them seen only once. Described treatment: some 20 received Ad26.COV2.S at low or high dose, single or two shots; 5 received placebo; per-sample allocation not given. The samples were gathered on day 63 after the first injection of vaccine or placebo. The sequencing used peripheral blood, collected in a trial of Ad26.COV2.S vaccine versus placebo. The origin of the receptors is a person between 18 and 65 years old who received the Ad26.COV2.S COVID-19 vaccine or a placebo.

This rearrangement joins TRBV19 to TRBJ1-3; no reliable D call. Germline values: CDR1 LNHDA, CDR2 SQIVND (reference sequence). CDR3 length: 13 residues. The ends were cut back, 6 bases at V and 4 bases at J, with 10 bases in the middle. The CDR3 DNA is TGTGCCAGTAGAGTAACGCGGGGAAACACCATATATTTT. Amino acids: CASRVTRGNTIYF.

This clone was recorded once. The chain couples TRBV30 to TRBJ1-2; no definite D call. CDR3 size: 15 residues. Trimming shortened V by 3 bases and J by 4 bases, and 18 bases separated the two germline ends. From germline, CDR1 is GTSNPN and CDR2 SVGIG (reference sequence). In nucleotides, the CDR3 is TGTGCCTGGAGGGGTGGGGAGGCCGAAGGCTATGGCTACACCTTC. The encoded protein is CAWRGGEAEGYGYTF.

The CDR3 protein is CASSLGREEQPQHF. The CDR3 nucleotides read TGTGCCAGCAGCTTGGGCAGGGAGGAGCAGCCCCAGCATTTT. The chain combines TRBV5-6 with TRBJ1-5; D may be TRBD1 (5 bases). V was shortened by 0 bases and J by 7 bases, with 11 bases between the two germline ends. CDR1 and CDR2 from the germline V gene are SGHDT and YYEEEE. CDR3 length equals 14 residues.

This clone was picked up one time. CDR3 in amino acids: CASSVGTLPANEQFF. CDR3 coding DNA: TGTGCCAGCAGCGTCGGGACCCTCCCAGCCAATGAGCAGTTCTTC. V and J are TRBV9 and TRBJ2-1; possibly TRBD1 or TRBD2 for D (5 bases each). V gave up 2 bases and J gave up 6 bases, with 15 bases separating them. This CDR3 is built from 15 residues. Germline CDR1 and CDR2: SGDLS and YYNGEE.

The chain links TRBV6-6 to TRBJ2-1; the match to TRBD2 covers 7 bases. Per the germline V gene, CDR1 is MNHNY and CDR2 is SVGAGI (reference sequence). The CDR3 is 16 residues long. After removal of 8 bases from V and 3 bases from J, the junction contained 13 bases not matched to a gene. CDR3 protein: CASVRGRGVDYNEQFF. The CDR3 DNA reads TGTGCCAGCGTCCGGGGACGGGGGGTTGACTACAATGAGCAGTTCTTC.

This clone has more than one count but fewer than ten. The chain uses TRBV7-2 and TRBJ1-6, with 7 bases aligning to TRBD1. Unmatched junction bases numbered 12, after V lost 4 bases and J lost 9 bases. The CDR3 runs to 16 residues. Germline V lookup: CDR1 SGHTA, CDR2 FQGNSA. CDR3 nucleotides: TGTGCCAGCAGCTCCTCTTCGGGACAGCCCTTTTCACCCCTCCACTTT. This translates into CASSSSSGQPFSPLHF. Together with reference TRBV7-2 and TRBJ1-6, the CDR3 gives the full variable domain: GAGVSQSPSNKVTEKGKDVELRCDPISGHTALYWYRQSLGQGLEFLIYFQGNSAPDKSGLPSDRFSAERTGGSVSTLTIQRTQQEDSAVYLCASSSSSGQPFSPLHFGNGTRLTVT.

The chain is built from TRBV7-2 and TRBJ1-5; possible D gene TRBD1, 5 bases. V dropped 5 bases and J dropped 9 bases, with 11 bases sitting between them. Germline CDR1 and CDR2: SGHTA and FQGNSA. CDR3 length equals 12 residues. The CDR3: CASSTWQGPQHF. CDR3 DNA sequence: TGTGCCAGCAGCACCTGGCAGGGGCCCCAGCATTTT.

V is TRBV5-1 and J is TRBJ2-2; D possibly uses TRBD1 or TRBD2 (6 bases each). This CDR3 is 15 amino acids long. The germline V gene has CDR1 SGHRS and CDR2 YFSETQ. Between the trimmed V and J ends, which lost 4 bases and 0 bases, there was a span of 10 bases. CDR3 region: CASSAGTSNTGELFF. The CDR3 coding sequence is TGCGCCAGCAGCGCGGGGACATCGAACACCGGGGAGCTGTTTTTT.

This clone was found once. This chain connects TRBV4-3 to TRBJ1-2; unclear D gene. CDR3 length: 12 residues. The V end was cut by 0 bases, the J end by 8 bases, with 7 bases between. Per germline, CDR1 LGHNA and CDR2 YSLEER. The chain's CDR3 is CASSQDGVGYTF. Here the CDR3 DNA reads TGCGCCAGCAGCCAAGATGGGGTGGGCTACACCTTC.

The chain joins TRBV15 to TRBJ2-1; the match to TRBD2 covers 8 bases. This CDR3 contains 16 residues. V dropped 0 bases and J dropped 3; count of bases not matched to a gene: 4. Germline V gene data show CDR1 as LNHNV and CDR2 as YYDKDF (reference sequence). This CDR3 reads CATSRERGDFYNEQFF. CDR3 nucleotide sequence: TGTGCCACCAGCAGAGAGCGGGGGGATTTCTACAATGAGCAGTTCTTC.

The chain recombines TRBV7-9 with TRBJ1-1; TRBD1 agrees at 10 bases. The germline V gene encodes CDR1 SEHNR and CDR2 FQNEAQ (reference sequence). This CDR3 spans 15 amino acids. J lost 4 bases, V lost 4 bases, and 6 bases had no gene match. Written as DNA, the CDR3 is TGTGCCAGCAGCTCCGACAGGGGGCGCATCACTGAAGCTTTCTTT. This gives the protein CASSSDRGRITEAFF.

The V call is TRBV7-9, the J call TRBJ1-4, with 7 positions matching TRBD1. Germline values: CDR1 SEHNR, CDR2 FQNEAQ (reference sequence). This CDR3 comprises 14 residues. The V gene end was trimmed by 4 bases and the J gene end by 7 bases; junction bases not matched to a gene: 6. The CDR3 region has the DNA TGTGCCAGCAGCTCGACAGGGATCGCTGAAAAACTGTTTTTT. This codes for CASSSTGIAEKLFF.

J is TRBJ2-7 and V is TRBV4-1; tentative D call: TRBD2 (6 bases). V shed 0 bases and J shed 7 bases, with 13 bases lying between them. CDR3 length equals 14 residues. Germline CDR1 and CDR2: MGHRA and YSYEKL. In nucleotides, the CDR3 is TGCGCCAGCAGCCAAGATGGTCTGGCGGGGGAGCAGTACTTC. It codes for CASSQDGLAGEQYF.

The rearrangement joins TRBV3-1 (or the pseudogene TRBV3-2) to TRBJ2-5; 8 bases are a match to TRBD2. The CDR3 has 14 residues. Germline V gene lookup returns CDR1 LGHDT and CDR2 YNNKEL (reference sequence). V dropped 3 bases and J dropped 3; count of bases not matched to a gene: 3. The CDR3 DNA follows: TGTGCCAGCAGCCAGCGGGGGGCGGAAGAGACCCAGTACTTC. Protein sequence: CASSQRGAEETQYF.

The rearrangement uses TRBV5-1 and TRBJ2-2, with TRBD1 identical over 8 bases. This CDR3 spans 15 amino acids. J gave up 6 bases and V 2 bases, and 6 bases lay outside the gene matches. CDR1 and CDR2 from the germline V gene are SGHRS and YFSETQ. The CDR3 sequence is CASSFLQGVPGELFF. The CDR3 region has the DNA TGCGCCAGCAGCTTTTTACAGGGGGTTCCCGGGGAGCTGTTTTTT.

This chain links TRBV7-2 with TRBJ2-7; 8 nucleotides agree with TRBD2. This CDR3 is 15 amino acids long. The ends lost 5 bases at V and 2 bases at J; junction bases unmatched: 8. Germline V gene sequence: CDR1 SGHTA, CDR2 FQGNSA. CDR3 in amino acids: CASSATGLGAYEQYF. In DNA form, the CDR3 reads TGTGCCAGCAGCGCAACGGGACTAGGGGCCTACGAGCAGTACTTC.

V gene TRBV15 combines with J gene TRBJ2-1; 9 bases align to TRBD2. This CDR3 is 14 amino acids long. The germline V gene encodes CDR1 LNHNV and CDR2 YYDKDF (reference sequence). V dropped 5 bases and J dropped 10; count of bases not matched to a gene: 9. CDR3 bases: TGTGCCACCAGCCCAGCGGGGGGCCCCCGCGAGCAGTTCTTC. Its translation: CATSPAGGPREQFF.

Details on this clone: This specimen includes other DNA sequences encoding the same CDR3. The CDR3 DNA reads TGCGCCAGCAGCCAACAGGGGAGCACAGATACGCAGTATTTT. It specifies CASSQQGSTDTQYF. The chain recombines TRBV4-3 with TRBJ2-3; D may be TRBD1 (6 bases). V was pared by 2 bases and J by 0 bases, with 6 bases between. This CDR3 comprises 14 residues. Germline CDR1 and CDR2: LGHNA and YSLEER.

V gene TRBV18 combines with J gene TRBJ1-2; 8 nucleotides align to TRBD1. Trimming removed 3 bases from V and 8 bases from J; junction bases left unmatched: 5. This CDR3 has 13 residues. Germline V gene lookup returns CDR1 KGHSH and CDR2 LQKENI. CDR3 loop: CASSPGQEGGYTF. CDR3 in DNA: TGTGCCAGCTCACCGGGACAGGAAGGAGGCTACACCTTC.

The chain has TRBV9 and TRBJ2-3, with 7 bases matching TRBD2. The CDR3 runs to 15 residues. Germline CDR1 SGDLS, CDR2 YYNGEE. The V segment lost 3 bases and the J segment 0 bases; nucleotides outside the gene matches: 4. The CDR3 nucleotides read TGTGCCAGCAGCGAAAGCGGGGTTAGCACAGATACGCAGTATTTT. It is translated as CASSESGVSTDTQYF.

The chain links TRBV2 to TRBJ2-5; weak D call: TRBD2 (6 bases). This CDR3 comprises 15 residues. Trimming pared 4 bases from V and 5 bases from J, leaving 17 bases between. Germline CDR1 reads SNHLY; CDR2 reads FYNNEI. CDR3 sequence: CASSGGGTPPETQYF. The CDR3 nucleotides read TGTGCCAGCAGTGGGGGCGGGACCCCGCCGGAGACCCAGTACTTC.

The genes are TRBV20-1 and TRBJ1-1; a possible D gene is TRBD1 (5 bases). The germline gives CDR1 DFQATT, CDR2 SNEGSKA (reference sequence). V lost 3 bases to trimming and J lost 11 bases, with 13 bases between them. This CDR3 comprises 11 residues. The CDR3 here is CSASEGFSAFF. In DNA, the CDR3 is TGCAGTGCTAGCGAGGGGTTTAGTGCTTTCTTT.

The chain combines TRBV14 with TRBJ2-7; 7 bases map to TRBD2. The J segment lost 0 bases and the V segment lost 2 bases, leaving 4 bases of the junction unmatched. The CDR3 extends over 15 amino acids. Germline lookup yields CDR1 SGHDN and CDR2 FVKESK. The CDR3 sequence is CASSQKLAYSYEQYF. The CDR3 DNA follows: TGTGCCAGCAGCCAAAAACTAGCGTACTCCTACGAGCAGTACTTC.

The rearrangement links TRBV30 to TRBJ1-2; D unclear. Germline CDR1 GTSNPN, CDR2 SVGIG (reference sequence). The CDR3 spans 17 residues. V lost 1 base to trimming and J lost 4 bases, with 22 bases between them. The CDR3, as DNA: TGTGCCTGGAGTGGAGAGGGTCCCAGATCAGGATTCTATGGCTACACCTTC. Encoded protein: CAWSGEGPRSGFYGYTF.

The chain employs TRBV7-2 and TRBJ1-5; possibly TRBD1 for D (6 bases). This CDR3 has 15 amino acids. V lost 5 bases to trimming and J lost 0 bases, with 11 bases between them. Germline V lookup: CDR1 SGHTA, CDR2 FQGNSA. The CDR3 nucleotides read TGTGCCAGCAGCATTAGGGGGAGTAGCAATCAGCCCCAGCATTTT. Its translation: CASSIRGSSNQPQHF.

The CDR3 region is CASSFWTEAFF. For the CDR3, the DNA is TGTGCCAGCAGTTTCTGGACTGAAGCTTTCTTT. The chain combines TRBV12-3 or TRBV12-4 with TRBJ1-1; no clear D. There are 11 residues in the CDR3. V lost 3 bases to trimming and J lost 5 bases, with 4 bases between them.

A few counts support this clone. The chain couples TRBV5-1 to TRBJ2-1; maybe TRBD2 (5 bases). V lost 0 bases to trimming and J lost 6 bases, with 16 bases between them. This CDR3 is 16 amino acids long. The germline gives CDR1 SGHRS, CDR2 YFSETQ. The CDR3 region is CASSLVSRRGLNEQFF. CDR3 nucleotide sequence: TGCGCCAGCAGCTTGGTGTCTCGGAGAGGGCTCAATGAGCAGTTCTTC.

This CDR3 is CASNTQGYEQYF. The CDR3 nucleotides are TGTGCCAGCAATACTCAGGGCTACGAGCAGTACTTC. The V call is TRBV2, the J call TRBJ2-7; perhaps TRBD1 as D (5 bases). Germline-derived CDR1 and CDR2 are SNHLY and FYNNEI. This CDR3 region has 12 residues. Trimming left V 7 bases short and J 3 bases short, with 10 bases between.

The rearrangement joins TRBV30 to TRBJ1-4, with D perhaps matching TRBD1 (5 bases). Per germline, CDR1 GTSNPN and CDR2 SVGIG (reference sequence). V was shortened by 3 bases and J by 8 bases, with 19 bases between the two germline ends. The CDR3 covers 15 residues. CDR3 sequence (DNA): TGTGCCTGGAGGGCAGGGTTGGTCCGGGACGAAAAACTGTTTTTT. Protein: CAWRAGLVRDEKLFF.